These 20 T cell receptor beta chains originate from one sample sequenced in a study of regulatory T cells in long-lasting Graves disease (dated by TCRdb to 2020 to 2023). Libraries were prepared through multiplex PCR. The reads were generated on an Illumina HiSeq 4000. CDR3 regions were amplified by Arm-PCR with iRepertoire HTBI primers to construct TCR beta libraries. The raw public reads went through TCRdb reprocessing: fastp at Q25, MiXCR clone calling, in-frame beta chains kept. Merged by CDR3 protein, the rows form single entries marked with the most common genes and DNA. Recorded for this sample are around 400,000 distinct CDR3 sequences; around 15% of them occurred a single time. About a fifth of the sample belongs to the ten largest clones. The time point label, read with the paper, signifies: newly diagnosed GD, antithyroid drugs for less than 3 months. For both TCR sequencing and RNA sequencing, RNA was extracted from PBMCs using TRIzol.

This specimen consisted of peripheral blood mononuclear cells (PBMCs), obtained at new diagnosis, from a patient treated with antithyroid drugs. These TCRs come from a female donor with Graves disease.

The table lists this clonotype with a few counts. This chain links TRBV2 with TRBJ1-5, with D unclear. Germline V gene sequence: CDR1 SNHLY, CDR2 FYNNEI. The V gene lost 4 bases and the J gene lost 2 bases, with 9 bases spanning the gap. CDR3 length: 14 amino acids. In DNA, the CDR3 is TGTGCCAGCAGTGGAGGGAATTGCAATCAGCCCCAGCATTTT. Protein sequence: CASSGGNCNQPQHF.

This clonotype was seen many times. This rearrangement joins TRBV14 to TRBJ2-3; D may match TRBD1 or TRBD2 (5 bases each). V was cut by 1 base and J by 9 bases, with 11 bases left in between. This CDR3 region has 13 residues. Germline V gives CDR1 SGHDN, CDR2 FVKESK. The CDR3 sequence: CASSQGTGDTQYF. The DNA for the CDR3 is TGTGCCAGCAGCCAAGGTACCGGGGACACGCAGTATTTT.

This clonotype was counted many times. The chain has TRBV24-1 and TRBJ2-2, with D perhaps TRBD1 (5 bases). The CDR3 extends over 17 amino acids. The V and J ends lost 2 bases and 4 bases respectively, with 16 bases between them. CDR1 and CDR2 from the germline V gene are KGHDR and SFDVKD. The CDR3 reads CATSDSPRDGPTGELFF. CDR3 in DNA: TGTGCCACCAGTGATTCCCCCAGGGATGGCCCCACCGGGGAGCTGTTTTTT.

This clonotype was recorded at least ten times. The CDR3 DNA is TGTGCCAGCAGCCGAGGTAGAGGGCGTAGCAATCAGCCCCAGCATTTT. Its translation: CASSRGRGRSNQPQHF. J is TRBJ1-5 and V is TRBV2; D gene unclear. V lost 6 bases and J 0 bases, leaving 15 bases between the germline ends. This CDR3 region has 16 residues. Germline-derived CDR1 and CDR2 are SNHLY and FYNNEI.

This clonotype was picked up many times. The rearrangement links TRBV6-2 or TRBV6-3 to TRBJ1-5; D is undetermined. Trimming removed 2 bases at V and 3 bases at J, with 11 bases between. Germline V gene lookup returns CDR1 MNHEY and CDR2 SVGEGT. The CDR3 sequence is 15 residues long. In DNA form, the CDR3 reads TGTGCCAGCAGTTACCCCGGAGGGAACAATCAGCCCCAGCATTTT. Its translation: CASSYPGGNNQPQHF.

In this sample, this clonotype turned up many times. The chain combines TRBV2 with TRBJ2-2; 7 bases map to TRBD1. This CDR3 is built from 16 residues. Unmatched junction bases numbered 14, after V lost 8 bases and J lost 5 bases. Germline assignment: CDR1 SNHLY and CDR2 FYNNEI. The CDR3 sequence: CASGPTGTVETGELFF. In DNA form, the CDR3 reads TGTGCCAGCGGGCCCACCGGGACAGTTGAAACCGGGGAGCTGTTTTTT.

The chain couples TRBV4-1 to TRBJ2-7; 9 bases are shared with TRBD1. Germline V gives CDR1 MGHRA, CDR2 YSYEKL. V gave up 3 bases and J gave up 7 bases; unmatched junction bases: 7. The CDR3 extends over 14 amino acids. The CDR3 sequence is CASSQNGQGREQYF. In nucleotides, the CDR3 is TGCGCCAGCAGCCAGAACGGACAGGGGCGGGAGCAGTACTTC.

This clonotype was found many times. This chain links TRBV6-5 with TRBJ2-1; 7 positions agree with TRBD2. The CDR3 contains 16 residues. Per the germline V gene, CDR1 is MNHEY and CDR2 is SVGAGI. Trimming took 4 bases from V and 5 from J; bases not matched to a gene: 11. For the CDR3, the DNA is TGTGCCAGCAGTTCTCCGGGGAGGGGCCGGGACAATGAGCAGTTCTTC. Translation gives CASSSPGRGRDNEQFF.

Ten or more counts support this clonotype. The chain links TRBV28 to TRBJ2-3, with 7 bases identical to TRBD2. Unmatched junction bases numbered 11, after V lost 6 bases and J lost 5 bases. Per the germline V gene, CDR1 is MDHEN and CDR2 is SYDVKM. The CDR3 spans 15 residues. The CDR3 protein is CASRGEASGQDTQYF. CDR3 nucleotides: TGTGCCAGCAGGGGGGAGGCTAGCGGACAAGATACGCAGTATTTT.

This clonotype was found a few times. The rearrangement uses TRBV7-3 and TRBJ2-2; the D call may be TRBD1 or TRBD2 (5 bases each). V was clipped by 3 bases and J by 4 bases, with 9 bases between them. There are 14 residues in the CDR3. Germline assignment: CDR1 SGHTA and CDR2 FQGTGA. CDR3 region: CASSFRDGTGELFF. The CDR3 region has the DNA TGTGCCAGCAGCTTTCGGGACGGCACCGGGGAGCTGTTTTTT.

Regarding this clonotype: A read error may explain this, as a much larger clone is one base away. The chain recombines TRBV2 with TRBJ2-1, with no clear D. Germline loops: CDR1 SNHLY, CDR2 FYNNEI. This CDR3 region has 12 residues. CDR3 in DNA: TGTGCCTGTGTCCTGGGTCAGAATGGGCAGTTCTTC. Protein sequence: CACVLGQNGQFF. Complete variable domain (other parts from reference TRBV2 and TRBJ2-1): EPEVTQTPSHQVTQMGQEVILRCVPISNHLYFYWYRQILGQKVEFLVSFYNNEISEKSEIFDDQFSVERPDGSNFTLKIRSTKLEDSAMYFCACVLGQNGQFFGPGTRLTVL.

The chain employs TRBV6-9 and TRBJ2-1; 8 positions agree with TRBD1. The CDR3 has 14 amino acids. With 3 bases clipped from V and 7 bases from J, the junction kept 5 bases outside the gene matches. Germline V gene lookup returns CDR1 MNHGY and CDR2 SVAAGI. The DNA of the CDR3 is TGTGCCAGCAGTTACGGGACAGGACTGAATGAGCAGTTCTTC. Protein sequence: CASSYGTGLNEQFF.

This clonotype was recorded at least ten times. The rearrangement uses TRBV29-1 and TRBJ1-1; no reliable D call. Trimming took 7 bases from V and 0 from J, leaving 3 bases between them. CDR1 is SQVTM and CDR2 is ANQGSEA in the germline V gene. This CDR3 has 10 residues. In DNA, the CDR3 is TGCAGCGCCGTGAACACTGAAGCTTTCTTT. Residues: CSAVNTEAFF.

This clonotype showed up many times. V and J are TRBV6-2 or TRBV6-3 and TRBJ1-2; tentative D call: TRBD1 (5 bases). The CDR3 sequence is 13 residues long. V lost 6 bases, J lost 6 bases, and 14 bases lay in between. The germline CDR1 and CDR2 sequences are MNHEY and SVGEGT. The CDR3 spells CASSRTRGDGYTF. CDR3 nucleotide sequence: TGTGCCAGCAGCCGGACCCGGGGGGATGGCTACACCTTC.

This clonotype occurred many times. The chain has TRBV5-1 and TRBJ1-2; no reliable D call. Trimming cost V 0 bases and J 3 bases, with 6 bases left between them. The germline V gene has CDR1 SGHRS and CDR2 YFSETQ. The CDR3 sequence is 13 residues long. This CDR3 reads CASSLGSDYGYTF. The CDR3 DNA reads TGCGCCAGCAGCTTGGGCAGCGACTATGGCTACACCTTC.

This clonotype showed up many times. This chain links TRBV15 with TRBJ2-7; the D is unclear. With 0 bases removed from V and 3 bases from J, the gap between germline ends came to 9 bases. CDR3 length: 14 residues. The V gene's germline CDR1 is LNHNV and CDR2 YYDKDF (reference sequence). The CDR3 DNA follows: TGTGCCACCAGCAGAGATCTCCGGTTCTACGAGCAGTACTTC. The encoded protein is CATSRDLRFYEQYF.

This clonotype was observed a few times. This chain joins TRBV6-2 or TRBV6-3 and TRBJ2-5; 14 positions match TRBD2. From germline, CDR1 is MNHEY and CDR2 SVGEGT. The CDR3 length is 16 residues. J was trimmed by 3 bases and V by 8 bases; bases with no gene match: 8. The chain's CDR3 is CASGLTSGRVKETQYF. In DNA, the CDR3 is TGTGCCAGCGGCCTGACTAGCGGGAGGGTCAAAGAGACCCAGTACTTC.

Remarks on this clonotype: Given a much more abundant clone one base away, this may be a read error. This chain links TRBV3-1 with TRBJ2-3; TRBD1 agrees at 11 bases. Germline V gene lookup returns CDR1 LGHDT and CDR2 YNNKEL (reference sequence). This CDR3 has 14 amino acids. V lost 4 bases and J lost 5; bases outside the gene matches: 2. This chain's CDR3 is CASSPGTGGDTQYF. DNA for the CDR3: TGTGCCAGCAGCCCCGGGACAGGGGGAGATACGCAGTATTTT.

This clonotype has ten or more counts. The rearrangement joins TRBV14 to TRBJ1-1; D might be TRBD1 (5 bases). The V and J ends lost 4 bases and 4 bases respectively, with 13 bases between them. Germline values: CDR1 SGHDN, CDR2 FVKESK. The CDR3 has 14 residues. CDR3: CASSLPGDGTEAFF. In DNA form, the CDR3 reads TGTGCCAGCAGCCTTCCGGGGGATGGCACTGAAGCTTTCTTT.

V and J are TRBV19 and TRBJ2-1, with 9 nucleotides matching TRBD2. With 7 bases clipped from V and 5 bases from J, the junction kept 9 bases outside the gene matches. CDR3 length equals 15 residues. The germline V gene has CDR1 LNHDA and CDR2 SQIVND (reference sequence). The CDR3 is CASTGGRGGNNEQFF. The DNA for the CDR3 is TGTGCCAGTACTGGTGGGCGGGGGGGAAACAATGAGCAGTTCTTC.